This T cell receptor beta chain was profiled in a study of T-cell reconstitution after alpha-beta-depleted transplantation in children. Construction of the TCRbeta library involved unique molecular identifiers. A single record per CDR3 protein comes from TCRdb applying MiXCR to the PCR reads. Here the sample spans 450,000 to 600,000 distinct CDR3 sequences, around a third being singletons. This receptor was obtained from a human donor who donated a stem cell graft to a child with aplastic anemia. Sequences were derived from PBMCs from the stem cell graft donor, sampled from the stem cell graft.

The CDR3 spells CSVEGQGSYNEQFF. The CDR3, as DNA: TGCAGCGTTGAGGGACAGGGTTCCTACAATGAGCAGTTCTTC. V is TRBV29-1 and J is TRBJ2-1, with 9 bases lining up with TRBD1. The CDR3 is 14 amino acids. Germline CDR1 and CDR2: SQVTM and ANQGSEA. V shed 3 bases, J shed 1 base, and the junction held 1 base outside the gene matches.